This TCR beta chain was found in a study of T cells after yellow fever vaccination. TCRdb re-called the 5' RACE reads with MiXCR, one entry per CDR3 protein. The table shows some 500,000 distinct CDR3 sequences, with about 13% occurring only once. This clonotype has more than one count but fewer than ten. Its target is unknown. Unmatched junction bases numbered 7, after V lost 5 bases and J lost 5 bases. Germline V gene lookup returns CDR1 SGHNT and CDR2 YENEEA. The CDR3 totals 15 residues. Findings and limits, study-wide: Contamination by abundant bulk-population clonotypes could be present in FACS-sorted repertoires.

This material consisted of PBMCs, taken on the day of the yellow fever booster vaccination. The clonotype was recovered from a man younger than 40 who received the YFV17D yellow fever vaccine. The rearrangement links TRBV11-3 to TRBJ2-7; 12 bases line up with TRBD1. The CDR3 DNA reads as TGTGCCAGCAGCCCTGGGACAGGGGGCGGGAACGAGCAGTACTTC. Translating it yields CASSPGTGGGNEQYF.